This passage covers 14 T cell receptor beta chains from one sample sequenced in a study of T cell responses to AZD1222 COVID-19 vaccine. Only in-frame clones appear in the TCRdb table, and some are missing; sequencing was by immunoSEQ multiplex PCR. Of over 85,000 clones listed, roughly 92% are singletons. The sample was peripheral blood, taken 28 days after the second AZD1222 dose. Receptors were obtained from an adult who received the AZD1222 COVID-19 vaccine.

V usage is TRBV11-2 and J usage is TRBJ2-2; D may be TRBD1 (5 bases). The CDR3 is 16 amino acids. The V end was cut by 2 bases, the J end by 7 bases, with 17 bases between. Germline loops: CDR1 SGHAT, CDR2 FQNNGV. The CDR3, as DNA: TGTGCCAGCAGCTTACTTGAGTCAGGGAACGGCGGGGAGCTGTTTTTT. Translation gives CASSLLESGNGGELFF. The variable domain in full, with the rest retrieved from reference TRBV11-2 and TRBJ2-2, is EAGVAQSPRYKIIEKRQSVAFWCNPISGHATLYWYQQILGQGPKLLIQFQNNGVVDDSQLPKDRFSAERLKGVDSTLKIQPAKLEDSAVYLCASSLLESGNGGELFFGEGSRLTVL.

The chain couples TRBV11-2 to TRBJ1-3; D possibly corresponds to TRBD1 (5 bases). CDR3 length equals 13 residues. The V and J ends lost 5 bases and 8 bases respectively, with 13 bases between them. Per germline, CDR1 SGHAT and CDR2 FQNNGV. The CDR3 loop is CASSVGLGDTIYF. CDR3 nucleotide sequence: TGTGCCAGCAGCGTAGGTTTGGGGGACACCATATATTTT.

The rearrangement joins TRBV14 to TRBJ2-3; 15 nucleotides agree with TRBD2. V dropped 3 bases and J dropped 3; count of bases not matched to a gene: 1. Germline CDR1 and CDR2: SGHDN and FVKESK. The length of the CDR3 is 16 residues. The CDR3 reads CASSQGLAGGTDTQYF. In DNA form, the CDR3 reads TGTGCCAGCAGCCAGGGACTAGCGGGGGGAACAGATACGCAGTATTTT.

This rearrangement joins TRBV2 to TRBJ1-5, with 8 bases aligning to TRBD1. Germline loops: CDR1 SNHLY, CDR2 FYNNEI. Trimming removed 6 bases from V and 7 bases from J; junction bases left unmatched: 5. The CDR3 extends over 13 amino acids. CDR3 nucleotides: TGTGCCAGCAGGCTACAGGGGGGCCAGCCCCAGCATTTT. Protein sequence: CASRLQGGQPQHF.

The chain employs TRBV5-4 and TRBJ1-1, with D possibly TRBD1 on 6 matching bases. Germline V gene lookup returns CDR1 SGHNT and CDR2 YYREEE (reference sequence). This CDR3 contains 14 residues. V shed 7 bases and J shed 1 base, with 14 bases lying between them. The CDR3 reads CASEKKGGNTEAFF. The CDR3 bases are TGTGCCAGCGAAAAAAAGGGGGGGAACACTGAAGCTTTCTTT.

V and J are TRBV2 and TRBJ2-5; D ambiguous. V was cut by 6 bases and J by 3 bases, with 11 bases left in between. There are 13 residues in the CDR3. Germline lookup yields CDR1 SNHLY and CDR2 FYNNEI. CDR3 bases: TGTGCCAGCAGAAAAAGTGGGGAAGAGACCCAGTACTTC. This translates into CASRKSGEETQYF.

The chain joins TRBV5-4 to TRBJ1-3, with a weak D call TRBD1 (6 bases). The CDR3 extends over 16 amino acids. V was pared by 0 bases and J by 4 bases, with 14 bases between. Germline V gene lookup returns CDR1 SGHNT and CDR2 YYREEE (reference sequence). Here the CDR3 DNA reads TGTGCCAGCAGCTTGGATCTTGGGGGCTCGGGAAACACCATATATTTT. It translates to CASSLDLGGSGNTIYF.

CDR3 sequence (DNA): TGCGCCAGCAGTGAGAGGGGGCTGGACTACCACTATGGCTACACCTTC. Protein sequence: CASSERGLDYHYGYTF. This sequence joins TRBV10-2 and TRBJ1-2; 7 bases agree with TRBD1. Germline V gene lookup returns CDR1 WSHSY and CDR2 SAAADI. V was pared by 2 bases and J by 3 bases, with 9 bases of the junction left unmatched. CDR3 length: 16 residues.

This clone was observed a single time. The J gene is TRBJ2-3, the V gene TRBV14; 9 bases agree with TRBD2. The CDR3 covers 16 residues. Germline CDR1 is SGHDN and CDR2 is FVKESK. V trimming: 4 bases; J trimming: 6 bases; junction bases outside the gene matches: 11. The CDR3 sequence: CASSRPRAGGLDTQYF. For the CDR3, the DNA is TGTGCCAGCAGCCGTCCTAGGGCGGGGGGGCTGGATACGCAGTATTTT.

The rearrangement uses TRBV4-3 and TRBJ1-2; D ambiguous. Deletions cut 3 bases from V and 4 bases from J, with 9 bases between. The germline V gene has CDR1 LGHNA and CDR2 YSLEER. The CDR3 totals 13 residues. The CDR3 loop reads CASSQGFGYGYTF. CDR3 sequence (DNA): TGCGCCAGCAGCCAGGGTTTCGGCTATGGCTACACCTTC.

The rearrangement joins TRBV9 to TRBJ2-2; possibly TRBD2 for D (6 bases). Germline V gives CDR1 SGDLS, CDR2 YYNGEE. V shed 3 bases and J shed 4 bases, with 10 bases lying between them. There are 14 residues in the CDR3. CDR3: CASSGGLPTGELFF. The CDR3 nucleotides read TGTGCCAGCAGCGGGGGACTTCCCACCGGGGAGCTGTTTTTT. Complete variable domain (other parts from reference TRBV9 and TRBJ2-2): DSGVTQTPKHLITATGQRVTLRCSPRSGDLSVYWYQQSLDQGLQFLIQYYNGEERAKGNILERFSAQQFPDLHSELNLSSLELGDSALYFCASSGGLPTGELFFGEGSRLTVL.

The chain combines TRBV28 with TRBJ1-3; D gene uncertain. Germline loops: CDR1 MDHEN, CDR2 SYDVKM. V was shortened by 4 bases and J by 0 bases, with 7 bases between the two germline ends. CDR3 length equals 14 residues. CDR3 protein: CASSSLVSGNTIYF. DNA of the CDR3: TGTGCCAGCAGTTCCCTCGTCTCTGGAAACACCATATATTTT. Looking up the rest from reference TRBV28 and TRBJ1-3 gives the full variable domain: DVKVTQSSRYLVKRTGEKVFLECVQDMDHENMFWYRQDPGLGLRLIYFSYDVKMKEKGDIPEGYSVSREKKERFSLILESASTNQTSMYLCASSSLVSGNTIYFGEGSWLTVV.

This clone has a single count. The chain uses TRBV10-1 and TRBJ1-5, with D unclear. Germline-derived CDR1 and CDR2 are WNHNN and SYGVQD (reference sequence). V lost 3 bases, J lost 4 bases, and 7 bases lay in between. The length of the CDR3 is 13 residues. CDR3 DNA sequence: TGCGCCAGCAGTGATTTCGGGAATCAGCCCCAGCATTTT. It codes for CASSDFGNQPQHF.

The rearrangement joins TRBV18 to TRBJ2-7, with TRBD1 matching over 9 bases. Germline V gives CDR1 KGHSH, CDR2 LQKENI. V was pared by 4 bases and J by 3 bases, with 7 bases of the junction left unmatched. The CDR3 loop spans 15 amino acids. CDR3 in amino acids: CASSLGQGRDYEQYF. CDR3 bases: TGTGCCAGCTCACTCGGACAGGGGAGAGACTACGAGCAGTACTTC.